This TCR beta chain was observed in a study of blood T cell repertoires in COVID-19. Across the study: Acute and convalescent COVID-19 specimens originated in the United States, Italy and Spain. Sources were T cells, B-cell-depleted T cells, or PBMCs; the material itself was cDNA or gDNA.

This CDR3 is 20 amino acids long. Germline V gene sequence: CDR1 SNHLY, CDR2 FYNNEI. Trimming took off 0 bases at V and 0 bases at J, with 18 bases between the two ends. In the original analysis: Using reference gene primer amplification, nucleated cell counts were estimated. Method: immunoSEQ multiplex PCR; TCRdb's copy keeps in-frame clones and lacks some. The V and J calls and clone size are taken from that table; D and trimming were inferred from the DNA. The repertoire holds some 120,000 clones, almost 70% seen once, with roughly 2% in the top ten. V is TRBV2 and J is TRBJ2-6; unclear D gene. This sequence was found in a woman between 65 and 79 years old with acute or convalescent COVID-19. The source material was peripheral blood. DNA for the CDR3: TGTGCCAGCAGTGAAGCGGCGCTAGGTTTCCCTTTCTCTGGGGCCAACGTCCTGACTTTC. It specifies CASSEAALGFPFSGANVLTF.